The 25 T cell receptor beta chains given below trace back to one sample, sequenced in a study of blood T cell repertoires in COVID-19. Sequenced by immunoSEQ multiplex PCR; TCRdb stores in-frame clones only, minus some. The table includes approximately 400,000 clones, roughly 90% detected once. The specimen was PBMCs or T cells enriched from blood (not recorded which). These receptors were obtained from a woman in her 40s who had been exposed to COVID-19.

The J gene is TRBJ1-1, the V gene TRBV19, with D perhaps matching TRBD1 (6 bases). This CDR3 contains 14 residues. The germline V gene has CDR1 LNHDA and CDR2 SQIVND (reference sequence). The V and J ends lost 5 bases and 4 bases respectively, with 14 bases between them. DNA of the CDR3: TGTGCCAGTAGTTTTTACAGGGAGGGCACTGAAGCTTTCTTT. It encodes CASSFYREGTEAFF.

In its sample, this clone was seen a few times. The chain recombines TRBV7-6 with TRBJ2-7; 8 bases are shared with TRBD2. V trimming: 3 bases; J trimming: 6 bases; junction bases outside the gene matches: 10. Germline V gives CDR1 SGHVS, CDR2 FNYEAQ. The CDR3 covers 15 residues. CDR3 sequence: CASSLGSGTRSEQYF. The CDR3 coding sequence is TGTGCCAGCAGCTTGGGATCCGGGACTAGATCCGAGCAGTACTTC. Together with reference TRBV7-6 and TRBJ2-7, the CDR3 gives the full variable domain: GAGVSQSPRYKVTKRGQDVALRCDPISGHVSLYWYRQALGQGPEFLTYFNYEAQQDKSGLPNDRFSAERPEGSISTLTIQRTEQRDSAMYRCASSLGSGTRSEQYFGPGTRLTVT.

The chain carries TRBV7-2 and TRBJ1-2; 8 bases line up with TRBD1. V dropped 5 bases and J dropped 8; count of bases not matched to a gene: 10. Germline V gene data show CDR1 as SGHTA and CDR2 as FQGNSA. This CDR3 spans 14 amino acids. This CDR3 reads CASSRSDRAGGYTF. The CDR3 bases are TGTGCCAGCAGCCGCTCGGACAGGGCAGGAGGCTACACCTTC.

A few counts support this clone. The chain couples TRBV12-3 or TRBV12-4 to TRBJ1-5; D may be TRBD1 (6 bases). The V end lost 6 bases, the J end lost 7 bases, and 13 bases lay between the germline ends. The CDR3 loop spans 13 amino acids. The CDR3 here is CASSYREGQPQHF. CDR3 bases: TGTGCCAGCAGCTACAGGGAAGGGCAGCCCCAGCATTTT.

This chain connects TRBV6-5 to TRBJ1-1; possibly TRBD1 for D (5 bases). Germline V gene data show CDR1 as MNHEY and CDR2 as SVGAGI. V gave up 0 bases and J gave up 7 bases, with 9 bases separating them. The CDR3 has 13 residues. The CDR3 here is CASSYSTQGEAFF. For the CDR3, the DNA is TGTGCCAGCAGTTACTCGACTCAGGGTGAAGCTTTCTTT.

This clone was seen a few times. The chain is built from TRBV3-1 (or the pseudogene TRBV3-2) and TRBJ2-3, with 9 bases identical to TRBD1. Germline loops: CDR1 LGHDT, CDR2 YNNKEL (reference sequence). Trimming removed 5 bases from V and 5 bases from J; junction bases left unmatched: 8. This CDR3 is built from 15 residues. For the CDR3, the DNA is TGTGCCAGCAGCGCTCCGGGACAGGGAGGAGATACGCAGTATTTT. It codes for CASSAPGQGGDTQYF.

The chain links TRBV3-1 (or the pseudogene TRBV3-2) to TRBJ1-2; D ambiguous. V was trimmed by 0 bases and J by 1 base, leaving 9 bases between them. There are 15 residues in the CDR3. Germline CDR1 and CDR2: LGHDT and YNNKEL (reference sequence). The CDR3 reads CASSQESGYNYGYTF. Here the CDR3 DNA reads TGTGCCAGCAGCCAAGAATCAGGCTATAACTATGGCTACACCTTC.

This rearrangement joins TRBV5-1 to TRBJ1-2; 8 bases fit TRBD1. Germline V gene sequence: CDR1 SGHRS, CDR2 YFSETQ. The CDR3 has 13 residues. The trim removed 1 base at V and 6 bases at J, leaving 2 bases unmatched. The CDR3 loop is CASSLLTGDGYTF. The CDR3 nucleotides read TGCGCCAGCAGCTTGTTGACAGGGGATGGCTACACCTTC.

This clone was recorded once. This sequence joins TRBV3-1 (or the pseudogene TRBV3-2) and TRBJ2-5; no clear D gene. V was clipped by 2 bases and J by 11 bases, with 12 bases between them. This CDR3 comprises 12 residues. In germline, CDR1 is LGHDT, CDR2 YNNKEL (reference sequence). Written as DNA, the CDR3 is TGTGCCAGCAGCCAAAAGACTGGTTGGCAGTACTTC. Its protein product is CASSQKTGWQYF.

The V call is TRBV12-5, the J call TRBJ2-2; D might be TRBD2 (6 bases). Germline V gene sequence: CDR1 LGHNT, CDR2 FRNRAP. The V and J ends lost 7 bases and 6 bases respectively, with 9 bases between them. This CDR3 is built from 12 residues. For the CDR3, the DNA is TGTGCTAGTGCGACGGGAGCCGGGGAGCTGTTTTTT. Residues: CASATGAGELFF.

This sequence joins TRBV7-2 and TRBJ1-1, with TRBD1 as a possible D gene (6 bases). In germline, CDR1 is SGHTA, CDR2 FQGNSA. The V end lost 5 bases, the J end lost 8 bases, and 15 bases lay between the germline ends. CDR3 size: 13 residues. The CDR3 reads CASSRPGTTEAFF. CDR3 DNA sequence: TGTGCCAGCAGCCGTCCCGGGACAACGGAAGCTTTCTTT.

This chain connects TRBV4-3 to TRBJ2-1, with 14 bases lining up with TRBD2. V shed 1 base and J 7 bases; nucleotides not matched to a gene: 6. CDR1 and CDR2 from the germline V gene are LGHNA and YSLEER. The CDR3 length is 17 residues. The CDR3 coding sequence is TGCGCCAGCAGCCAAGTGGGACTAGCGGGAGTAGGGAATGAGCAGTTCTTC. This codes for CASSQVGLAGVGNEQFF.

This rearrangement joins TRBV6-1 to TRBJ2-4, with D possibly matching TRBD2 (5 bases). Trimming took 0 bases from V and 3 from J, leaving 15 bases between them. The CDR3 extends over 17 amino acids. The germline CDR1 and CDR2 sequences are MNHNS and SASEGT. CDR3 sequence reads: CASSEALGRGGKNIQYF. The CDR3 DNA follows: TGTGCCAGCAGTGAAGCGCTCGGAAGAGGAGGCAAAAACATTCAGTACTTC.

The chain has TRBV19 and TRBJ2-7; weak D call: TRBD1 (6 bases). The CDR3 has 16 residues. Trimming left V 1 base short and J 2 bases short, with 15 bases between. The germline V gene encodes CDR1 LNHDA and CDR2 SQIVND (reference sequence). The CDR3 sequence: CASSIGTGPKPYEQYF. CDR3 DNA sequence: TGTGCCAGTAGTATAGGAACAGGGCCGAAGCCCTACGAGCAGTACTTC.

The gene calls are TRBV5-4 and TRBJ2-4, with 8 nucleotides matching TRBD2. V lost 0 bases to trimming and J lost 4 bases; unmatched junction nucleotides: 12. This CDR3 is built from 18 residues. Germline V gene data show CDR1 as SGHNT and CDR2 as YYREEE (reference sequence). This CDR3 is CASSLEPAGDSSKNIQYF. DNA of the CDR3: TGTGCCAGCAGCTTGGAACCAGCGGGAGACTCATCGAAAAACATTCAGTACTTC.

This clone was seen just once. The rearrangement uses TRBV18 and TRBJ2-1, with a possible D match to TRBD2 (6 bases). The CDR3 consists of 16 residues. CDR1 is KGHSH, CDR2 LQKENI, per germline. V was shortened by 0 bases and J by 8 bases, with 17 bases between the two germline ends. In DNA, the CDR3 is TGTGCCAGCTCACCACCTATACGGGGTTGGGGGGATGAGCAGTTCTTC. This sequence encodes CASSPPIRGWGDEQFF.

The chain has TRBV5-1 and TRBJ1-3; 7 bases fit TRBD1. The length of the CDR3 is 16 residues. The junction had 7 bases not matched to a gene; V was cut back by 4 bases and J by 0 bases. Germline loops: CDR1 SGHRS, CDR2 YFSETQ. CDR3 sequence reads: CASSTTTGSSGNTIYF. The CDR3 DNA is TGCGCCAGCAGCACGACGACAGGGAGCTCTGGAAACACCATATATTTT. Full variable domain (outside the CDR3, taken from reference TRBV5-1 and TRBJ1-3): KAGVTQTPRYLIKTRGQQVTLSCSPISGHRSVSWYQQTPGQGLQFLFEYFSETQRNKGNFPGRFSGRQFSNSRSEMNVSTLELGDSALYLCASSTTTGSSGNTIYFGEGSWLTVV.

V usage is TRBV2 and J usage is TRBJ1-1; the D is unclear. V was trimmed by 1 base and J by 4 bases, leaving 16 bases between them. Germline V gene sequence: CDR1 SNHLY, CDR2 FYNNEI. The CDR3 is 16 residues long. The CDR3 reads CASSEGSEGEGTEAFF. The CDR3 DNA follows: TGTGCCAGCAGTGAAGGGAGCGAGGGTGAGGGCACTGAAGCTTTCTTT.

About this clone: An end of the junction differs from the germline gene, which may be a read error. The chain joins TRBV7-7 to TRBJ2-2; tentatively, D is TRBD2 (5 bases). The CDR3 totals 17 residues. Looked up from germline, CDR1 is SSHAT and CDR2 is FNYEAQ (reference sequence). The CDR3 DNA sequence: TGTGCTAGCAGCTTGGAGGTGTTGGCGGTGAACACCGGGGAGCTGTTTTTT. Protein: CASSLEVLAVNTGELFF.

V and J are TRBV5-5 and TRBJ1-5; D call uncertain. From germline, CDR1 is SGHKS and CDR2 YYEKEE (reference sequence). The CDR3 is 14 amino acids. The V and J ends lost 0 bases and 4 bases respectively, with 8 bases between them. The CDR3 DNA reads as TGTGCCAGCAGCTTGGTTCAGGTGAATCAGCCCCAGCATTTT. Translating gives CASSLVQVNQPQHF.

Written as DNA, the CDR3 is TGTGCCAGCAGTTTATTTTATCCAGCGGGGACTTCCTACGAGCAGTACTTC. Amino acid sequence: CASSLFYPAGTSYEQYF. This sequence joins TRBV27 and TRBJ2-7, with TRBD2 matching 7 bases. Trimming took 1 base from V and 1 from J; bases not matched to a gene: 10. CDR1 MNHEY and CDR2 SMNVEV come from the germline V gene (reference sequence). This CDR3 spans 17 amino acids.

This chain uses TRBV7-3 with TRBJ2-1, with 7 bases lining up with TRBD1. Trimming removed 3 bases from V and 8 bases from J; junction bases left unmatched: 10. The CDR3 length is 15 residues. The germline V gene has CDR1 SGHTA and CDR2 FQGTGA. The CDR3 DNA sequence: TGTGCCAGCAGCTTTAAGGGGGCGCAGAACGATGAGCAGTTCTTC. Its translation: CASSFKGAQNDEQFF.

CDR3 bases: TGTGCCAGCAGCTTAGTGGGTTCCAGCGCTACGAACACCGGGGAGCTGTTTTTT. It translates to CASSLVGSSATNTGELFF. This rearrangement joins TRBV7-8 to TRBJ2-2; no firm D call. The CDR3 extends over 18 amino acids. The germline V and J ends were trimmed by 1 base and 0 bases, with 15 bases remaining between them. Looked up from germline, CDR1 is SGHVS and CDR2 is FQNEAQ. The variable domain in full, with the rest retrieved from reference TRBV7-8 and TRBJ2-2, is GAGVSQSPRYKVAKRGQDVALRCDPISGHVSLFWYQQALGQGPEFLTYFQNEAQLDKSGLPSDRFFAERPEGSVSTLKIQRTQQEDSAVYLCASSLVGSSATNTGELFFGEGSRLTVL.

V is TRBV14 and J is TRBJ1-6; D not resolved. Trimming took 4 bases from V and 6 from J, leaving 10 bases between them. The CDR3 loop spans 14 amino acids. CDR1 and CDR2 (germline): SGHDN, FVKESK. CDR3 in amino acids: CASSLRAFNSPLHF. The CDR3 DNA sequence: TGTGCCAGCAGCCTGAGAGCATTTAATTCACCCCTCCACTTT. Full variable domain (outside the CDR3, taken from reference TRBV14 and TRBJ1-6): EAGVTQFPSHSVIEKGQTVTLRCDPISGHDNLYWYRRVMGKEIKFLLHFVKESKQDESGMPNNRFLAERTGGTYSTLKVQPAELEDSGVYFCASSLRAFNSPLHFGNGTRLTVT.

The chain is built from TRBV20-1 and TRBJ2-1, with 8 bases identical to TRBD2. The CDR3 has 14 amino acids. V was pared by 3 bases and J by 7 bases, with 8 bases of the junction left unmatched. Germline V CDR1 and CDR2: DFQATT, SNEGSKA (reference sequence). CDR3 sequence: CSASSGRARNEQFF. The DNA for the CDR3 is TGCAGTGCTAGTTCCGGGAGGGCCAGGAATGAGCAGTTCTTC.